This record covers a single T cell receptor (beta chain). Its antigen is currently unknown. The data belong to a study of cytomegalovirus exposure and HLA in healthy donors. The CDR3 contains 10 residues. Trimming cost V 7 bases and J 7 bases, with 8 bases left between them. The germline V gene has CDR1 DFQATT and CDR2 SNEGSKA (reference sequence). Findings and caveats of the study: What a later analysis showed was that several of the most significant clusters appeared linked to common viral pathogens.

Researchers ran the PCR with 60 Vbeta and 13 Jbeta primers. Profiled with immunoSEQ multiplex PCR; TCRdb holds only in-frame clones, not every one. The repertoire holds over 85,000 clones, with about three quarters as singletons. Sequenced: PBMCs. The TCR sequence derives from an older woman in good health and CMV-seropositive. V usage is TRBV20-1 and J usage is TRBJ2-1; D is ambiguous. CDR3 protein: CSVSWNEQFF. The CDR3 coding sequence is TGCAGTGTGAGTTGGAATGAGCAGTTCTTC.